The source of this TCR beta chain is a study of blood T cell repertoires in COVID-19. The assay was immunoSEQ multiplex PCR, and TCRdb's table has in-frame clones only and misses some. The data show 65,000 to 85,000 clones, 80% to 90% seen once. V trimming: 0 bases; J trimming: 4 bases; junction bases outside the gene matches: 19. The CDR3 is 20 residues long. Germline CDR1 and CDR2: SGHDN and FVKESK. Sequencing was carried out using peripheral blood. The sequence derives from a woman aged 55-69 years with acute or convalescent COVID-19. The chain links TRBV14 to TRBJ1-1; TRBD1 agrees at 8 bases. The CDR3 coding sequence is TGTGCCAGCAGCCAAGACTTTAAGCGAGGACAGGGCAGGAGGCGCACTGAAGCTTTCTTT. As protein: CASSQDFKRGQGRRRTEAFF.